A selection of T cell receptor beta chains follows, all from one sample in a study of T cell responses to AZD1222 COVID-19 vaccine. Assay: immunoSEQ multiplex PCR; the TCRdb copy retains only in-frame clones and omits some. The table records about 150,000 clones, 90% of them present only once. Sequences were derived from peripheral blood, sampled 28 days after the second AZD1222 dose. All receptors derive from an adult who received the AZD1222 COVID-19 vaccine. CDR3s include the opening cysteine and the closing phenylalanine or tryptophan. A D gene is named only where the DNA matches it firmly. Expanded clones are given a class, and other clones once, few, many or no size at all.

CAISGDGSGRSPYEQYF,TGTGCCATCAGTGGGGACGGTAGCGGGAGGTCCCCCTACGAGCAGTACTTC,TRBJ2-7,.,TRBD2,TRBV10-3
CASSSGLAPYNEQFF,TGTGCCAGCAGCTCGGGACTAGCGCCTTACAATGAGCAGTTCTTC,TRBJ2-1,.,TRBD2,TRBV5-6
CASSPPNPYNEQFF,TGTGCCAGCAGTCCCCCGAACCCATACAATGAGCAGTTCTTC,TRBJ2-1,.,.,TRBV28
CASSYSISREQPQHF,TGTGCCAGCAGTTACTCGATCTCCAGGGAGCAGCCCCAGCATTTT,TRBJ1-5,.,.,TRBV6-2/TRBV6-3
CASSYSTSGQDTQYF,TGTGCCAGCAGTTATTCTACTAGCGGTCAGGATACGCAGTATTTT,TRBJ2-3,few,TRBD2,TRBV6-5
CASSPVSVEKLFF,TGTGCCAGCAGCCCAGTCTCGGTTGAAAAACTGTTTTTT,TRBJ1-4,.,.,TRBV7-9
CASSPGQGWSWTEAFF,TGTGCCAGCAGCCCAGGACAGGGGTGGAGTTGGACTGAAGCTTTCTTT,TRBJ1-1,.,TRBD1,TRBV9
CASSGGQAISYEQYF,TGTGCCAGCAGCGGGGGACAGGCGATCTCCTACGAGCAGTACTTC,TRBJ2-7,.,TRBD1,TRBV28
CASSLDPNSAQPQHF,TGTGCCAGCAGCCTCGATCCCAATAGTGCTCAGCCCCAGCATTTT,TRBJ1-5,.,.,TRBV28
CASSQTESYEQYF,TGTGCCAGCTCACAGACGGAATCCTACGAGCAGTACTTC,TRBJ2-7,.,.,TRBV18
CASSDWGREKLFF,TGTGCCAGCAGTGACTGGGGGCGAGAAAAACTGTTTTTT,TRBJ1-4,.,.,TRBV6-4
CASTLAGNEYEQYF,TGTGCCAGCACCTTAGCGGGAAACGAATACGAGCAGTACTTC,TRBJ2-7,.,TRBD2,TRBV6-5
CAWGYRVNEQFF,TGTGCCTGGGGGTACAGGGTAAATGAGCAGTTCTTC,TRBJ2-1,.,.,TRBV30
CATSPGGAGANVLTF,TGTGCCACCAGTCCAGGGGGCGCTGGGGCCAACGTCCTGACTTTC,TRBJ2-6,.,TRBD1,TRBV24-1
CASGAFSGNTIYF,TGTGCCAGCGGAGCTTTCTCTGGAAACACCATATATTTT,TRBJ1-3,.,.,TRBV19
CASSFPYNEQFF,TGTGCCAGCAGCTTTCCCTACAATGAGCAGTTCTTC,TRBJ2-1,.,.,TRBV7-9
CASSEGLQRGTDTQYF,TGTGCCAGCAGCGAGGGACTCCAGAGGGGCACAGATACGCAGTATTTT,TRBJ2-3,.,.,TRBV5-6
CASSRTQSSGNTIYF,TGTGCCAGCAGCCGAACCCAAAGCTCTGGAAACACCATATATTTT,TRBJ1-3,.,.,TRBV6-5
CASSSGGSGNTIYF,TGTGCCAGCAGTTCAGGGGGTTCTGGAAACACCATATATTTT,TRBJ1-3,once,TRBD1,TRBV6-5
CASSQLGGRDNSYEQYF,TGTGCCAGCAGCCAACTCGGTGGGAGGGACAACTCCTACGAGCAGTACTTC,TRBJ2-7,.,.,TRBV14
CASNLGQDNSPLHF,TGTGCCAGCAATCTTGGACAGGATAATTCACCCCTCCACTTT,TRBJ1-6,.,TRBD1,TRBV2
CASSLNTDTQYF,TGTGCCAGCAGCCTGAACACAGATACGCAGTATTTT,TRBJ2-3,.,.,TRBV12-3/TRBV12-4
CAWSVSYSNQPQHF,TGTGCCTGGAGTGTAAGTTATAGCAATCAGCCCCAGCATTTT,TRBJ1-5,.,.,TRBV30
CASGRTTSNYGYTF,TGTGCCAGCGGGAGGACAACATCTAACTATGGCTACACCTTC,TRBJ1-2,.,.,TRBV27
CASSPGTGASTEAFF,TGTGCCAGCTCACCCGGAACCGGGGCAAGCACTGAAGCTTTCTTT,TRBJ1-1,.,.,TRBV18
CASSMGITGELFF,TGTGCCAGCAGTATGGGGATCACCGGGGAGCTGTTTTTT,TRBJ2-2,few,.,TRBV6-5
CASSVQGAAGNTIYF,TGTGCCAGCTCAGTACAGGGTGCAGCCGGAAACACCATATATTTT,TRBJ1-3,once,.,TRBV18
CASSSLLGDTDTQYF,TGCGCCAGCAGCTCGTTATTGGGAGACACAGATACGCAGTATTTT,TRBJ2-3,.,.,TRBV5-1
CASPRDTYEQYF,TGTGCCAGCCCCAGGGATACCTACGAGCAGTACTTC,TRBJ2-7,.,.,TRBV6-5
CAWSVGRGGTDTQYF,TGTGCCTGGAGTGTGGGACGGGGGGGAACAGATACGCAGTATTTT,TRBJ2-3,.,TRBD2,TRBV30
CASSEVGGTSYEQYF,TGTGCCAGCAGTGAAGTAGGGGGTACCTCCTACGAGCAGTACTTC,TRBJ2-7,.,.,TRBV6-1
CASIPRAVPSGNTIYF,TGTGCCAGTATCCCCCGCGCGGTACCCTCTGGAAACACCATATATTTT,TRBJ1-3,.,.,TRBV19
CASSPGSNYGYTF,TGTGCCAGCAGTCCGGGATCTAACTATGGCTACACCTTC,TRBJ1-2,.,.,TRBV28
CATSRDQNYGAGQPQHF,TGTGCCACCAGCAGAGATCAGAACTACGGAGCGGGTCAGCCCCAGCATTTT,TRBJ1-5,.,.,TRBV15
CASSLPRGSWNEQFF,TGTGCCAGCAGCCTTCCACGGGGGAGTTGGAATGAGCAGTTCTTC,TRBJ2-1,.,.,TRBV7-9
CASSQTADPTDTQYF,TGCGCCAGCAGCCAGACAGCGGACCCCACAGATACGCAGTATTTT,TRBJ2-3,.,.,TRBV10-1
CSVVTNSGRTSYEQYF,TGCAGCGTTGTTACGAATAGCGGGAGGACTTCCTACGAGCAGTACTTC,TRBJ2-7,.,TRBD2,TRBV29-1
CASTPGQGINQPQHF,TGTGCCAGCACCCCGGGACAGGGGATCAATCAGCCCCAGCATTTT,TRBJ1-5,.,TRBD1,TRBV6-6
CASSLGLDRPDQPQHF,TGTGCCAGCAGCTTAGGGTTGGACAGGCCAGATCAGCCCCAGCATTTT,TRBJ1-5,.,TRBD1,TRBV7-9
CAISEGTGPAWQYF,TGTGCCATCAGTGAAGGGACAGGGCCCGCTTGGCAGTACTTC,TRBJ2-5,.,TRBD1,TRBV10-3
CASSPQDLRNTEAFF,TGTGCCAGCTCACCACAGGATCTCAGGAACACTGAAGCTTTCTTT,TRBJ1-1,.,.,TRBV18
CASKDGGAARNQPQHF,TGTGCCAGTAAAGACGGTGGGGCAGCACGCAATCAGCCCCAGCATTTT,TRBJ1-5,.,.,TRBV19
CAISVAMNEQFF,TGTGCCATCAGTGTGGCGATGAATGAGCAGTTCTTC,TRBJ2-1,.,.,TRBV10-3
CAWSADRGGKLFF,TGTGCCTGGAGTGCCGACAGGGGGGGAAAACTGTTTTTT,TRBJ1-4,once,TRBD1,TRBV30
CASSPPSTKNIQYF,TGTGCCAGCTCACCACCGAGCACCAAAAACATTCAGTACTTC,TRBJ2-4,.,.,TRBV18